One sample yielded the 7 T cell receptor beta chains listed below, sequenced in a study of blood T cell repertoires in COVID-19. Clones were sequenced by immunoSEQ multiplex PCR, and TCRdb holds only the in-frame ones, with some missing. The table lists about 210,000 clones, approximately 81% of them singletons, with around 10% in the top ten. The sample consisted of PBMCs or T cells enriched from blood (not recorded which). These receptors were taken from a woman aged 50 to 60 with acute COVID-19.

The gene calls are TRBV24-1 and TRBJ2-1, with 16 bases identical to TRBD2. V lost 1 base, J lost 2 bases, and 4 bases stayed unmatched. CDR1 and CDR2 (germline): KGHDR, SFDVKD. This CDR3 is 19 amino acids long. The CDR3 loop is CATSDFGTSGRAPYNEQFF. The DNA for the CDR3 is TGTGCCACCAGTGATTTTGGGACTAGCGGGAGGGCCCCCTACAATGAGCAGTTCTTC.

This chain uses TRBV19 with TRBJ1-1; TRBD1 is a possible D gene (5 bases). The germline V gene encodes CDR1 LNHDA and CDR2 SQIVND (reference sequence). Trimming took 3 bases from V and 0 from J, leaving 8 bases between them. This CDR3 contains 14 residues. In DNA, the CDR3 is TGTGCCAGTAGTATTCAGGACATGAACACTGAAGCTTTCTTT. Translated, it gives CASSIQDMNTEAFF.

This chain's CDR3 is CASSPSESSGNTIYF. For the CDR3, the DNA is TGTGCCAGCTCACCATCAGAAAGCTCTGGAAACACCATATATTTT. This chain connects TRBV18 to TRBJ1-3; unclear D gene. CDR3 length equals 15 residues. Deletions cut 2 bases from V and 0 bases from J, with 8 bases between. Germline V gene sequence: CDR1 KGHSH, CDR2 LQKENI.

The chain uses TRBV28 and TRBJ1-4, with D possibly matching TRBD1 (6 bases). The CDR3 is 14 residues long. Between the trimmed V and J ends, which lost 7 bases and 7 bases, there was a span of 16 bases. CDR1 is MDHEN, CDR2 SYDVKM, per germline. CDR3 amino acids: CASTMDSLGEKLFF. The CDR3 DNA reads as TGTGCCAGCACCATGGACAGCCTTGGTGAAAAACTGTTTTTT.

The chain couples TRBV27 to TRBJ1-2; D possibly corresponds to TRBD1 (5 bases). Trimming stripped 8 bases from V and 6 bases from J, with 25 bases between. This CDR3 comprises 16 residues. From germline, CDR1 is MNHEY and CDR2 SMNVEV (reference sequence). The CDR3 nucleotides read TGTGCCAGCTACTCTCGAATGGGGGGAAGGGAGAATGGCTACACCTTC. It specifies CASYSRMGGRENGYTF.

V usage is TRBV28 and J usage is TRBJ2-7, with 7 bases matching TRBD1. The V and J ends lost 10 bases and 3 bases, in that order; junction bases with no gene match: 12. Germline loops: CDR1 MDHEN, CDR2 SYDVKM. The CDR3 consists of 14 residues. CDR3 region: CATHSTGIYYEQYF. The CDR3 DNA is TGTGCCACCCATTCGACAGGGATATACTACGAGCAGTACTTC.

This clone was found once. The chain employs TRBV12-3 or TRBV12-4 and TRBJ2-3; 11 bases agree with TRBD2. V was clipped by 10 bases and J by 10 bases; unmatched bases: 7. The CDR3 covers 12 residues. The CDR3 region is CAIGTSGEPQYF. The CDR3 DNA reads TGTGCCATCGGGACTAGCGGAGAACCGCAGTATTTT.